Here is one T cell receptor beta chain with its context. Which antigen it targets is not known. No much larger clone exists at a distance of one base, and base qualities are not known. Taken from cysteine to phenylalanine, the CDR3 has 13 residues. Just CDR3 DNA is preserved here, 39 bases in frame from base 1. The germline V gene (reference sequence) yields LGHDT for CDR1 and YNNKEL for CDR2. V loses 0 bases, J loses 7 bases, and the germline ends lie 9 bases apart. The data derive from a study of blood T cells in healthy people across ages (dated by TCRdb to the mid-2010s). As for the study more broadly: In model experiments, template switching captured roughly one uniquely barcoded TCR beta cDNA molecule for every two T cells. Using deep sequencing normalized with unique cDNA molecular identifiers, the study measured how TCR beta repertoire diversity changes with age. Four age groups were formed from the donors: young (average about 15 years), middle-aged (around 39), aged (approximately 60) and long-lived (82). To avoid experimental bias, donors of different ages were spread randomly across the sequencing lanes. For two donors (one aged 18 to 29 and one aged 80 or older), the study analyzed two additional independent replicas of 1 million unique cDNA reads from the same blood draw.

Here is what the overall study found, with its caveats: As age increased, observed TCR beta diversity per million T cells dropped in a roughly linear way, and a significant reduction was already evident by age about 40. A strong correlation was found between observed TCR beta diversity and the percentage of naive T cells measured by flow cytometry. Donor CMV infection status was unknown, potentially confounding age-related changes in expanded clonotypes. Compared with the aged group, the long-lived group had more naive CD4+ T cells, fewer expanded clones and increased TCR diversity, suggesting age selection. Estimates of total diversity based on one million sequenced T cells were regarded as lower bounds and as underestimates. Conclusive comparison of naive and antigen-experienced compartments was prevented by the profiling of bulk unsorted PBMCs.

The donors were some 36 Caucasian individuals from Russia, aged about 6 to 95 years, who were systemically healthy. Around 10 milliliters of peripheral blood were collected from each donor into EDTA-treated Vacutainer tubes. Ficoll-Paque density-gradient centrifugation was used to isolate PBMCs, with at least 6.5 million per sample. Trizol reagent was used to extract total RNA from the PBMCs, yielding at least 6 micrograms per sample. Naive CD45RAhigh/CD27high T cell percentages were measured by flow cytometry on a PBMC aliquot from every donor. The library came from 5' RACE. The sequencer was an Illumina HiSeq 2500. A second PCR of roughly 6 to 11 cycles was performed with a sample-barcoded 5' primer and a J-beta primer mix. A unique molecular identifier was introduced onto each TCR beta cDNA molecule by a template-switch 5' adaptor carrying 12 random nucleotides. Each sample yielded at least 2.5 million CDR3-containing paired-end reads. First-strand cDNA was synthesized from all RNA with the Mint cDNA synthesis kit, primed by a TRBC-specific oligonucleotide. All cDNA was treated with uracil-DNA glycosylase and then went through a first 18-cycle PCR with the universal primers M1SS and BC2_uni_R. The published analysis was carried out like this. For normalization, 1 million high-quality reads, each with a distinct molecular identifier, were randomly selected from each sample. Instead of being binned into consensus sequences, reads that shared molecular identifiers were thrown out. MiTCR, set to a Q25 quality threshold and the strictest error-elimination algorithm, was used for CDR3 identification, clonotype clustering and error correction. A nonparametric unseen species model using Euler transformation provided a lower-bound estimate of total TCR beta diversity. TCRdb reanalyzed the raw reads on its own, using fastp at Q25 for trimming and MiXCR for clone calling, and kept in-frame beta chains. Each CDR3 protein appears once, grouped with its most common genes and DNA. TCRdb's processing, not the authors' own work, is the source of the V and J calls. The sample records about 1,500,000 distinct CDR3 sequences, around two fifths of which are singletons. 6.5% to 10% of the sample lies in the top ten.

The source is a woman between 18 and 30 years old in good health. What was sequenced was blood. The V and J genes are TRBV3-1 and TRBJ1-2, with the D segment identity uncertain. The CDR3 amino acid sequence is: CASSQDNPAGYTF. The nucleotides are TGTGCCAGCAGCCAAGACAACCCGGCTGGCTACACCTTC.